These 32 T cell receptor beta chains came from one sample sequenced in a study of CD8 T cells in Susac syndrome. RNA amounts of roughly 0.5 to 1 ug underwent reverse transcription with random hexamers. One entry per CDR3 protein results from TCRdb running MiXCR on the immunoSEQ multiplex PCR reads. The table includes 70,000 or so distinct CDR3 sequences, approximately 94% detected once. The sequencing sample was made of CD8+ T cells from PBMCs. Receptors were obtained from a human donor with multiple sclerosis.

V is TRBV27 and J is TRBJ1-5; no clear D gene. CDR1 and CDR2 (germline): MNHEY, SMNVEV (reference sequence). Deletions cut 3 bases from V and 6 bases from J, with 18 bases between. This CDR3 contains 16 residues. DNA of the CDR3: TGTGCCAGCAGTTTTGCTGGGTCCGCAATAGGTCAGCCCCAGCATTTT. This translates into CASSFAGSAIGQPQHF.

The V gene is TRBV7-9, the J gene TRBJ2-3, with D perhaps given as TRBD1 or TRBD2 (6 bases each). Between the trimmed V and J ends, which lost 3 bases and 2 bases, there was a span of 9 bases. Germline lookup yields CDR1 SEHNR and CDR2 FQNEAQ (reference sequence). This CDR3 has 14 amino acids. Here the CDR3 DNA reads TGTGCCAGCAGCTTCGGGGGCATCACAGATACGCAGTATTTT. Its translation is CASSFGGITDTQYF.

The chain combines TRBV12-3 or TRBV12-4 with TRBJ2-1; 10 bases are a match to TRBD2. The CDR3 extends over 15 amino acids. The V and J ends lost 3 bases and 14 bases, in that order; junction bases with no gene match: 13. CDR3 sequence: CASSFSGGHGTQEFF. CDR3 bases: TGTGCCAGCAGTTTTAGCGGGGGGCACGGTACACAGGAGTTCTTC.

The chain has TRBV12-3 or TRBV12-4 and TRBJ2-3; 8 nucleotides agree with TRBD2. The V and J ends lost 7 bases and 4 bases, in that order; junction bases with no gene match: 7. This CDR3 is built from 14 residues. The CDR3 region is CASTSGSGADTQYF. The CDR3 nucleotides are TGTGCCAGCACAAGCGGGAGCGGAGCAGATACGCAGTATTTT.

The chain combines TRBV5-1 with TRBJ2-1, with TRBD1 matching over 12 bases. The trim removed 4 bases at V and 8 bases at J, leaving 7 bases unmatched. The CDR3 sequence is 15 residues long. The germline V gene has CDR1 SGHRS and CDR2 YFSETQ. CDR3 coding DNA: TGCGCCAGCAGCATGGGACAGGGGGCCAAGGATGAGCAGTTCTTC. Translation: CASSMGQGAKDEQFF.

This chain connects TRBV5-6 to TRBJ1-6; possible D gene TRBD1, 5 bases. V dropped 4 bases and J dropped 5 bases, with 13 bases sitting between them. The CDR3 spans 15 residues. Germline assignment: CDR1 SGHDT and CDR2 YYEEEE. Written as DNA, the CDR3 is TGTGCCAGCAGCATCGGGACGGGCGATAATTCACCCCTCCACTTT. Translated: CASSIGTGDNSPLHF.

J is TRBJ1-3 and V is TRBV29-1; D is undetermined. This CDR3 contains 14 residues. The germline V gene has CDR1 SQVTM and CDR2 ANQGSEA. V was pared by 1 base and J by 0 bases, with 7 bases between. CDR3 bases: TGCAGCGTTGAAGGGCAGAACTCTGGAAACACCATATATTTT. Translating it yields CSVEGQNSGNTIYF.

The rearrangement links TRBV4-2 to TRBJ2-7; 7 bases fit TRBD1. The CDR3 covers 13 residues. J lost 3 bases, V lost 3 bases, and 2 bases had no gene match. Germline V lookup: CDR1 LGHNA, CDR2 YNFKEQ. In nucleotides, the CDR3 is TGTGCCAGCAGCCAGGGACAGATCTACGAGCAGTACTTC. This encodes CASSQGQIYEQYF.

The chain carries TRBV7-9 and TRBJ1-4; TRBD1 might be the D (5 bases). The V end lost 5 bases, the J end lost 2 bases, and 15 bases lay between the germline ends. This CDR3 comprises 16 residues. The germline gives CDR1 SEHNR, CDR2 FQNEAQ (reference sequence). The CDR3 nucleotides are TGTGCCAGCAGCCCACCGCTGGGACGGACTAATGAAAAACTGTTTTTT. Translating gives CASSPPLGRTNEKLFF.

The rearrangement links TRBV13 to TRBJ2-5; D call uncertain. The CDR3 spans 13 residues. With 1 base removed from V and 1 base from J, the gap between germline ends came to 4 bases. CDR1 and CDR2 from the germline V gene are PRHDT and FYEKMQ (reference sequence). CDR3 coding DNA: TGTGCCAGCAGCTTAGTAACCCAAGAGACCCAGTACTTC. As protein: CASSLVTQETQYF.

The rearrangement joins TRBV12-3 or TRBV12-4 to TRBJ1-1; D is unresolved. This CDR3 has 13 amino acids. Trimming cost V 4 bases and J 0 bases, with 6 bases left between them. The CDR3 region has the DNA TGTGCCAGCAGTTCTCGGATGAACACTGAAGCTTTCTTT. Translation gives CASSSRMNTEAFF.

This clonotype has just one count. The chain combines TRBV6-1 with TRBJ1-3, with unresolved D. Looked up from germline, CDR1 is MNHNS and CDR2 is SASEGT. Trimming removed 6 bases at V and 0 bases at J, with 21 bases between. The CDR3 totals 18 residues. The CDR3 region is CASSPNPRTTSSGNTIYF. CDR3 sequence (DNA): TGTGCCAGCAGCCCGAACCCCAGGACTACGAGCTCTGGAAACACCATATATTTT.

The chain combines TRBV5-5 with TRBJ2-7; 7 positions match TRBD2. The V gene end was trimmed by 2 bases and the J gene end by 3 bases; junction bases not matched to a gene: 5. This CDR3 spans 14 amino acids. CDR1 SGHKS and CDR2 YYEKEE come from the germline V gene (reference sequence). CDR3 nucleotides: TGTGCCAGCAGCTTCGCGTCTAGCGGCTACGAGCAGTACTTC. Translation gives CASSFASSGYEQYF.

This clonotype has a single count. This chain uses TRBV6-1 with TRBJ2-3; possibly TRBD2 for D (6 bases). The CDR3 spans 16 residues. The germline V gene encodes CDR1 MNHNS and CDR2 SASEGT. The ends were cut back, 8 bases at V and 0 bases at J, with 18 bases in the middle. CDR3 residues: CASDVKRAPSTDTQYF. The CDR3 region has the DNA TGTGCCAGCGATGTGAAGCGGGCGCCTAGCACAGATACGCAGTATTTT.

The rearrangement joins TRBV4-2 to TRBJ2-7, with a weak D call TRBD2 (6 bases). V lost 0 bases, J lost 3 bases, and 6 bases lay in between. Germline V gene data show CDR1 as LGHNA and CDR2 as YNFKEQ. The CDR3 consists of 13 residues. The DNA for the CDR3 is TGTGCCAGCAGCCAAGAGCGGGGCTACGAGCAGTACTTC. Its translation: CASSQERGYEQYF.

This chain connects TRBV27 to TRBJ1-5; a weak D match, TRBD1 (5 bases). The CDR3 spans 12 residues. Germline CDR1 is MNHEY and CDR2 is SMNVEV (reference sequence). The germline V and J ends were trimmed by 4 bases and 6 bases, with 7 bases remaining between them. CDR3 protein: CASSSGTQPQHF. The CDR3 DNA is TGTGCCAGCAGTTCAGGGACTCAGCCCCAGCATTTT.

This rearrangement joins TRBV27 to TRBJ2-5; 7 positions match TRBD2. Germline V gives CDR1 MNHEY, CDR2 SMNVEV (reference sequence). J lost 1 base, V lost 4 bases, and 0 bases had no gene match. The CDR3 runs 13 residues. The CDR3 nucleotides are TGTGCCAGCAGTTGGGGGGGCCAAGAGACCCAGTACTTC. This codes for CASSWGGQETQYF.

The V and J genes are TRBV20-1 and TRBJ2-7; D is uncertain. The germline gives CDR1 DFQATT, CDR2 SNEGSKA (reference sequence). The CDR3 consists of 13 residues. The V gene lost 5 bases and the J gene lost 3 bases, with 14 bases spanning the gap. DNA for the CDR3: TGCAGTGCTTATCCCGCGCAGAACTACGAGCAGTACTTC. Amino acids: CSAYPAQNYEQYF.

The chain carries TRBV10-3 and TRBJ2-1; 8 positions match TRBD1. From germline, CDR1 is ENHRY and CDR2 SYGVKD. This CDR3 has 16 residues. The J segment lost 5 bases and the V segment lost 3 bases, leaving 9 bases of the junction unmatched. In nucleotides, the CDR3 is TGTGCCATCAGTGACAGGGGGCCCGGAGAAAACAATGAGCAGTTCTTC. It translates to CAISDRGPGENNEQFF.

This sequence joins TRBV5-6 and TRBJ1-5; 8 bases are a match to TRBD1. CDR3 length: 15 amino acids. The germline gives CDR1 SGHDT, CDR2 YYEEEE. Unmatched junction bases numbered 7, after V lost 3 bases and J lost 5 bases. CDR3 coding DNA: TGTGCCAGCAGCTCCGGGACAGGACTGTATCAGCCCCAGCATTTT. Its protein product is CASSSGTGLYQPQHF.

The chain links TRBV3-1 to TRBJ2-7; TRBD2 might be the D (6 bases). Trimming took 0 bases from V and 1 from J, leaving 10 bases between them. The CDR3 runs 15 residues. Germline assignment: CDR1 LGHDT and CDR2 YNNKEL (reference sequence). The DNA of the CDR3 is TGTGCCAGCAGCCAAGAAAAAAGCGGGTCCTACGAGCAGTACTTC. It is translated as CASSQEKSGSYEQYF.

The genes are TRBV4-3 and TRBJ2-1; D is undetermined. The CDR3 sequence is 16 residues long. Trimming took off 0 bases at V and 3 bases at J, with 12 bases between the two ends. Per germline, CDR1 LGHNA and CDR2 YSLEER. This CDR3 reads CASSQEWLSLYNEQFF. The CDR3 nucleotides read TGCGCCAGCAGCCAAGAGTGGCTGTCTCTCTACAATGAGCAGTTCTTC.

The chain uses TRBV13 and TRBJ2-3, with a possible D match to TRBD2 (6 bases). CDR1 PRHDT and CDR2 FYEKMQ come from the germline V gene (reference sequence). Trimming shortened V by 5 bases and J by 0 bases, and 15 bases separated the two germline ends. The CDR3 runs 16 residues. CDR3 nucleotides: TGTGCCAGCAGCCCAGTTTGGGGGGAAAGCACAGATACGCAGTATTTT. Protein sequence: CASSPVWGESTDTQYF.

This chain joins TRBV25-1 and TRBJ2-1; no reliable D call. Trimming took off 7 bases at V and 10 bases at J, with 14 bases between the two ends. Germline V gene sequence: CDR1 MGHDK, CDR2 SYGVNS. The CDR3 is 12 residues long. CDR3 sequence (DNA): TGTGCCAGCAAACGGTCCCCCCGCGAGCAGTTCTTC. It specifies CASKRSPREQFF.

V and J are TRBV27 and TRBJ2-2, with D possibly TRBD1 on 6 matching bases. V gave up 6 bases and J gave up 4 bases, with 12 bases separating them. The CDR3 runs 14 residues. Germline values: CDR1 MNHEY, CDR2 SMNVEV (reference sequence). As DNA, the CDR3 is TGTGCCAGCAGACCCAGGGGTAGCACCGGGGAGCTGTTTTTT. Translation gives CASRPRGSTGELFF.

The DNA for the CDR3 is TGCAGCGTTCGAGGGGAAGGAGCCAAAAACATTCAGTACTTC. Encoded protein: CSVRGEGAKNIQYF. The V and J genes are TRBV29-1 and TRBJ2-4; D may be TRBD1 or TRBD2 (5 bases each). The V end lost 5 bases, the J end lost 0 bases, and 11 bases lay between the germline ends. Germline V gene lookup returns CDR1 SQVTM and CDR2 ANQGSEA. CDR3 size: 14 residues.

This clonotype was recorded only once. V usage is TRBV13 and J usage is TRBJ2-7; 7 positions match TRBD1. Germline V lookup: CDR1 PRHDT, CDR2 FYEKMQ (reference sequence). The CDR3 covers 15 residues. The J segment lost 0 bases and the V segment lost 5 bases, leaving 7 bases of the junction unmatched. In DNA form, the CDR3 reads TGTGCCAGCAGCCGGGACAGTTATTCCTCCTACGAGCAGTACTTC. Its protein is CASSRDSYSSYEQYF.

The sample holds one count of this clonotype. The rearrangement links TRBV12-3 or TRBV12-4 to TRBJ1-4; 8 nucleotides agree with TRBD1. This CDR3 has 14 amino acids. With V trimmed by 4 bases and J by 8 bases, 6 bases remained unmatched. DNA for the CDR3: TGTGCCAGCAGTTCAGGGGGCTTTTGGGAAAAACTGTTTTTT. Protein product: CASSSGGFWEKLFF.

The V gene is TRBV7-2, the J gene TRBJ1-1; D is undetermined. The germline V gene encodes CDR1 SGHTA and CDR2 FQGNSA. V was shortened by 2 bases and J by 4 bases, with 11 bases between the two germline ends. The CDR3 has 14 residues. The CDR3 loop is CASSLSPGTTEAFF. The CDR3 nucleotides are TGTGCCAGCAGCTTATCTCCAGGTACCACTGAAGCTTTCTTT.

Written as DNA, the CDR3 is TGTGCCAGCAGCTTCAGGGGTAGCGATGAGCAGTTCTTC. Amino acid sequence: CASSFRGSDEQFF. The V and J genes are TRBV5-4 and TRBJ2-1; TRBD1 is a possible D gene (6 bases). Germline CDR1 and CDR2: SGHNT and YYREEE (reference sequence). Trimming removed 2 bases from V and 8 bases from J, with 11 bases in between. The CDR3 consists of 13 residues.

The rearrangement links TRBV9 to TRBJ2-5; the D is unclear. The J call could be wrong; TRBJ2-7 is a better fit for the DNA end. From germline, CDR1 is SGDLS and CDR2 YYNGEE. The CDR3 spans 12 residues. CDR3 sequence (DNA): TGTGCCAGCAGCGCGTACCCCGACGAGCAGTACTTC. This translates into CASSAYPDEQYF.

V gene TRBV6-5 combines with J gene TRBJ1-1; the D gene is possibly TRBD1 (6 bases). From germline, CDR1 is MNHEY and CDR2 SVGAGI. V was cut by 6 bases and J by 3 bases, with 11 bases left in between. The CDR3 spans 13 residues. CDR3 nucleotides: TGTGCCAGCAGCTCCGAGGGGGACACTGAAGCTTTCTTT. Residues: CASSSEGDTEAFF.